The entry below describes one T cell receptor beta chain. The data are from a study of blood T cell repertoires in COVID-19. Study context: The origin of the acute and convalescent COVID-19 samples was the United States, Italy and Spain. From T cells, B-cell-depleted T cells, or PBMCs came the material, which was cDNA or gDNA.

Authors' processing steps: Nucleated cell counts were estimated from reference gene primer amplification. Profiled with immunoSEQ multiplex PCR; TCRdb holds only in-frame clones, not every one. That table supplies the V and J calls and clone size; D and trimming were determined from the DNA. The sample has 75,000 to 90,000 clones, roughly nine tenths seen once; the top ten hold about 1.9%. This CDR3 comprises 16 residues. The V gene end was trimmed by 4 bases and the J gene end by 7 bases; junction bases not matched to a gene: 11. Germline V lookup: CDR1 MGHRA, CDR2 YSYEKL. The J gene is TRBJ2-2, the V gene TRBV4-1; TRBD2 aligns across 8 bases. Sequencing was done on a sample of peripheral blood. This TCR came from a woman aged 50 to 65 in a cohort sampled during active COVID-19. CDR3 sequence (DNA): TGCGCCAGCAGCCCTCCCCGGGGGGGCCAGATCGGGGAGCTGTTTTTT. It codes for CASSPPRGGQIGELFF.